This T cell receptor beta chain is from a study of neurological immune-mediated disorders (dated by TCRdb to between 2019 and 2020). Looking at the study overall: Peripheral blood TCR-beta repertoires from patients with HTLV-I-associated myelopathy (HAM/TSP), patients with multiple sclerosis, and healthy controls were compared in the study using UMI-based sequencing. Of the approximately 70 subjects in the cohort, roughly 14 were HAM/TSP patients, roughly 34 were multiple sclerosis patients, and around 20 were healthy controls. Longitudinal samples, technical triplicates and paired sorted CD4+ and CD8+ T-cell subsets, alongside PBMC samples, were included among the 106 TCR-beta libraries.

The healthy controls were volunteers from a blood bank in Maryland, USA. For unsorted PBMC libraries, 2 million PBMCs were used after storage in RNAlater at -80 degrees C until RNA extraction. Peripheral blood underwent Ficoll-Hypaque density gradient centrifugation to isolate PBMCs, which were then cryopreserved in liquid nitrogen. To synthesize cDNA, template-switch 5'RACE was performed with a primer carrying a 10-nucleotide random unique molecular identifier so that each TCR transcript was tagged. Each sequencing run produced over 190 million TCR-beta sequences covering 15-18 subjects. The RNeasy kit was used to extract total RNA. TCR-beta VDJ regions were amplified with primers for the TCR constant region and the 5'RACE anchor, using the KAPA Real-time Library Amplification kit. A first PCR added sample indexes and Illumina adaptors, and a second PCR then raised library yield. After purification with Ampure beads, the TCR product of roughly 650 bp was size-selected on a 2% E-gel SizeSelection system. Before pooling, libraries had their quality checked on a Bioanalyzer, their concentration measured with Qubit, and their quantity determined with the Kapa Library Quantification kit. Libraries were sequenced paired-end 2 x 150 bp on an Illumina HiSeq 2500. To increase sequence diversity, roughly 24-32% phiX was spiked into each library pool. Per the original workflow: The quality-filtered reads were processed with the UMI-based MiGEC pipeline, whose error correction step removed more than 80% of the raw TCR sequences. VDJ genes were aligned to IMGT germline references, and clonotypes were defined by unique CDR3 amino acid sequence plus V-J genes. Clonal expansion, Shannon diversity and CDR3 relatedness (CalcPairwiseDistances, ClusterSamples) were evaluated with VDJtools, and phylogenetic trees were built with CLCbio workbench. Expanded clones were defined as having at least 8 unique UMIs, based on coefficient-of-variation modelling across technical triplicates. The raw public data were reprocessed by TCRdb itself: fastp quality trimming at Q25, MiXCR clonotype calling, in-frame beta chains only. All rows with the same CDR3 protein become a single entry with the most common DNA and genes. The V and J calls, along with clone size, are taken from TCRdb and not from the paper's own processing. The sample profile shows under 80,000 distinct CDR3 sequences; 9.4% of them were found once. Of the sample, 1.7% falls within the top ten clones.

The research as a whole found: TCR clonal expansion was greatest in HAM/TSP patients and smallest in MS patients, who ranked below even healthy controls. No identical CDR3 amino acid sequences were shared among expanded clones across subjects, suggesting private TCR-beta repertoires in all groups.

The germline V gene (reference sequence) yields DFQATT for CDR1 and SNEGSKA for CDR2. Taken from cysteine to phenylalanine, the CDR3 has 15 residues. Only CDR3 DNA remains: 45 bases, in frame from the first base. Trimming removed 5 bases from V and 4 bases from J; the gene matches leave 11 bases unexplained. In this sample, this clonotype turned up a few times. No antigen is known for it. It has no much larger one-base neighbor in the sample; base qualities were not kept. The clonotype comes from a man in his fifties in good health. This receptor chain uses TRBV20-1 and TRBJ1-2, and 9 junction bases match TRBD1. Sequenced input: PBMCs. The DNA is TGCAGTGCTCCGAGAACGGGACAGGGAGGCTATGGCTACACCTTC. This translates into CSAPRTGQGGYGYTF.